This TCR beta chain derives from a study of CD8+ T cells in alopecia areata listed by TCRdb under 2018. With respect to the entire study: High-throughput TCRbeta sequencing was used to examine T cell clonal expansion in alopecia areata in both the C3H/HeJ mouse model and human patients. Human TCRbeta sequencing covered scalp tissue and sorted CD4+ and CD8+ peripheral blood T cells from patchy and totalis/universalis alopecia areata patients and healthy controls. Scalp clonality was compared across normal scalp (n=4), patchy alopecia areata scalp (n=8), and alopecia totalis/universalis scalp (n=8). RNA was extracted with the PAXgene miRNA kit for fixed scalp, the miRNeasy kit for PBMCs, and the RNeasy kit for mouse skin. TCRbeta CDR3 regions were amplified by immunoSEQ multiplex PCR using 35 Vbeta forward and 13 Jbeta reverse primers.

The library was produced with the immunoSEQ multiplex PCR assay. RNA was extracted from all samples and reverse transcribed into cDNA, which served as template for TCR sequencing. First-strand cDNA was synthesized using SuperScript III with a 2:1 mix of oligo-dT and random hexamers. Amplification bias was assessed with a synthetic immune receptor repertoire, and residual bias was removed computationally. The authors' pipeline ran thus. Raw reads were preprocessed for error removal, and CDR3 was defined according to IMGT conventions as running from the conserved cysteine to phenylalanine. Clonality was computed by normalizing Shannon entropy by log2 of the number of productive unique TCRs and subtracting the result from 1. Whether each scalp clone was CD4 or CD8 was inferred by checking scalp TCRbeta sequences against the CD4 and CD8 repertoires from sorted blood. TCRdb re-hosts the immuneACCESS table, in-frame sequences only. Its copies lack some clones; in the studies checked, an unresolved V gene accounts for under half of them, and the cause for the rest is not known. V and J calls plus clone size are reproduced from that table; the DNA served to infer D and trimming. This sample lists 130,000 or so clones; less than 50% were detected once. The top ten clones comprise roughly a tenth of the sample.

The study at large found these results: Resident alphabeta T cells in normal human skin are also sequenced, complicating scalp TCR repertoire analysis, unlike mouse skin dominated by gammadelta T cells. Compared with mice, TCR sequences shared between patients were less clear, possibly partly because of HLA diversity across the patient population. Compared with normal scalp, lesional scalp had higher clonality and more expanded CD8+ clones, particularly in alopecia totalis/universalis, a pattern that suggests antigenic drive.

Lesional scalp punch biopsies and peripheral blood were obtained from alopecia areata patients. PBMCs were separated by density centrifugation and stained for CD3, CD4 and CD8, after which CD4+ and CD8+ T cells were sorted on a FACSAria. As part of a multicenter biomarker study, untreated alopecia areata patients were recruited. For about 5 biomarker-study patients, blood CD8+ T cells were further sorted into NKG2D-low and NKG2D-high fractions. Concerning this clone itself: Its antigen is currently not known. Per-nucleotide qualities are absent, and no much larger clonotype sits a single base away.

The TCR comes from a human donor with alopecia areata. The sample taken for sequencing was NKG2D-low CD8+ T cells sorted from blood. Sample cell subset or site, as interpreted from the label and publication: sorted CD8+ NKG2D-low blood T cells.

The sequenced DNA is TGCAACGCGGGGGGGATAAGTGAGCAGTTCTTC. It is translated as CNAGGISEQFF. The sequence joins TRBV20-1 to TRBJ2-1, with 9 bases in between that match TRBD2. CDR1 and CDR2 were assigned from the germline V gene (reference sequence) as DFQATT and SNEGSKA. The CDR3, cysteine through phenylalanine, is 11 amino acids long. Here the CDR3 DNA is all that survives: 33 bases in frame from base 1.